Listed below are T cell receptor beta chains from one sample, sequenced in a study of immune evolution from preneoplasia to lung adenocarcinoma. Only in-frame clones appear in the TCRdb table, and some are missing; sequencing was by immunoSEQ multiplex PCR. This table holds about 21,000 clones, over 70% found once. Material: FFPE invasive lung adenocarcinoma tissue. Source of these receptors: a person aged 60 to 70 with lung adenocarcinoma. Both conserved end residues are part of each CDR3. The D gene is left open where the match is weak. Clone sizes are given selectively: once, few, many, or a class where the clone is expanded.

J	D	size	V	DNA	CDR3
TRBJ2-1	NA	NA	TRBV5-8	TGTGCCAGCAGCCTGGGGAATTACGGTCCGGAAAGGGATGAGCAGTTCTTC	CASSLGNYGPERDEQFF
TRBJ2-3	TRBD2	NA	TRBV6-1	TGTGCCAGCAGACCAACTAGCGGGAGGGCAGATACGCAGTATTTT	CASRPTSGRADTQYF
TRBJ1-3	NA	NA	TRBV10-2	TGCGCCAGCAGTGACGGGGGCTGGGGCTCTGGAAACACCATATATTTT	CASSDGGWGSGNTIYF
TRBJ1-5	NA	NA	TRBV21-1	TGTGCCAGCAGCAAAGAGGAGGACAGGATCAATCAGCCCCAGCATTTT	CASSKEEDRINQPQHF
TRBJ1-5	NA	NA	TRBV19	TGTGCCAGTAGTATAGCCAGGAAGGGGACGGCTAGCAATCAGCCCCAGCATTTT	CASSIARKGTASNQPQHF
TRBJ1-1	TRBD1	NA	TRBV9	TGTGCCAGCAGCGTAAACCGACAGGGAGCCACTGAAGCTTTCTTT	CASSVNRQGATEAFF
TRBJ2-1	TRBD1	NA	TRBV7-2	TGTGCCAGCAGCTTAGGTGGGACAGGGGGAAATGAGCAGTTCTTC	CASSLGGTGGNEQFF
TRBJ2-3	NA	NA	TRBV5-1	TGCGCCAGCAGCTTGGTGGGGAGGATTACAGATACGCAGTATTTT	CASSLVGRITDTQYF
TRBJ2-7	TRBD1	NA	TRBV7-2	TGTGCCAGCAGCTTGGGACAGGGGAGCCGCGTAGAGCAGTACTTC	CASSLGQGSRVEQYF
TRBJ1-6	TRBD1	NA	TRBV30	TGTGCCTGGAGTGTGGGACAGATTAATTCACCCCTCCACTTT	CAWSVGQINSPLHF
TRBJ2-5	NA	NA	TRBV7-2	TGTGCCAGCAGCTTAGAAGGGGGGGGGAAGACCCAGTACTTC	CASSLEGGGKTQYF
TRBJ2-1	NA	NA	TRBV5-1	TGCGCCAGCAGCTTGGCCCAGGCCTATGAGCAGTTCTTC	CASSLAQAYEQFF
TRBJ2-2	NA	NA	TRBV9	TGTGCCAGCAGCTTGGGGACCCCGCTTGTGGGGCTGTTTTTT	CASSLGTPLVGLFF
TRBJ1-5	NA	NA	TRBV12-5	TGTGCTAGTGCCGCGTGGGGGGGGAATCAGCCCCAGCATTTT	CASAAWGGNQPQHF
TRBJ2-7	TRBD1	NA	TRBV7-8	TGTGCCAGCAGCTTACAAGCCGGGACAGGGGGGGATTGGGAGCAGTACTTC	CASSLQAGTGGDWEQYF
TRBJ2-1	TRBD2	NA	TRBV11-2	TGTGCCAGCAGCTTAGATCCGGGACTAGCGGGAGTTGAGCAGTTCTTC	CASSLDPGLAGVEQFF
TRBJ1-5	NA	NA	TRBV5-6	TGTGCCAGCAGCCAAGGACAGTTCAATCAGCCCCAGCATTTT	CASSQGQFNQPQHF
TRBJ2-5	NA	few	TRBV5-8	TGTGCCAGCAGTCCCCGGGGGCGGAACCAAGAGACCCAGTACTTC	CASSPRGRNQETQYF
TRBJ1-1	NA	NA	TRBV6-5	TGTGCCAGCAGACCCTCAAGGAACACTGAAGCTTTCTTT	CASRPSRNTEAFF
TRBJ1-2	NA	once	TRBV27	TGTGCCAGCGGACCCGGGGGGACGCGGAGTGGCTACACCTTC	CASGPGGTRSGYTF
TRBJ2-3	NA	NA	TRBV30	TGTGCCTGGAGGGGGCTAGAGGCAGATACGCAGTATTTT	CAWRGLEADTQYF
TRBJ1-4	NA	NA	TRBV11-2	TGTGCCAGCAGCTTAAGTCCAGTCGCCGTTTCAGAAAAACTGTTTTTT	CASSLSPVAVSEKLFF
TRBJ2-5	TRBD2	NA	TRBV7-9	TGTGCCAGCAGCTTACACGGGGGGACAGAGACCCAGTACTTC	CASSLHGGTETQYF
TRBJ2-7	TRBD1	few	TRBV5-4	TGTGCCAGCAGCAATCCGGGACAGGGAATCTACGAGCAGTACTTC	CASSNPGQGIYEQYF
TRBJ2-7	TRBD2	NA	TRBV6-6	TGTGCCACCAGGGCGGGAGGCTACGAGCAGTACTTC	CATRAGGYEQYF
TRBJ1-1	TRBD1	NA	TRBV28	TGTGCCAGCAGTTTAAGCCCGGGACAGGGGACGAACACTGAAGCTTTCTTT	CASSLSPGQGTNTEAFF
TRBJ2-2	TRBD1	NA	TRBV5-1	TGCGCCAGCACCACCGGGACAGGGGGATATGGCGGGGAGCTGTTTTTT	CASTTGTGGYGGELFF
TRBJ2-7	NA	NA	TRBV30	TGTGCCTGGAGTGTAGATTTGTACAGCCGAACCTACGAGCAGTACTTC	CAWSVDLYSRTYEQYF
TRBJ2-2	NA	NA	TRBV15	TGTGCCACCAGCAGAGCAAAAACAGCCTCCGCGAACACCGGGGAGCTGTTTTTT	CATSRAKTASANTGELFF
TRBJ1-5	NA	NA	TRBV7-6	TGTGCCAGCAGCTTAGAACAGGGACAGCCCCAGCATTTT	CASSLEQGQPQHF
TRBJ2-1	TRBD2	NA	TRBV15	TGTGCCACCAGCAGGACGGGCGGGAGGCCCTACAATGAGCAGTTCTTC	CATSRTGGRPYNEQFF
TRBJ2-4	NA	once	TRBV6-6	TGTGCCAGCAGTCAACAGGGCACCCGGAACATTCAGTACTTC	CASSQQGTRNIQYF
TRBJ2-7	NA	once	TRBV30	TGTGCCTGGAGCCATAACAGGTACGAGCAGTACTTC	CAWSHNRYEQYF
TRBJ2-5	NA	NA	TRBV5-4	TGTGCCAGCAGCTTGGATAAGGCCGTGGGCTCCCAGTACTTC	CASSLDKAVGSQYF
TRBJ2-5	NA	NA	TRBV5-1	TGCGCCAGCAGCTTCCAGGAAGAGACCCAGTACTTC	CASSFQEETQYF
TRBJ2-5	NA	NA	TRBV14	TGTGCCAGCAGCTTCATTGGCGGCAGGGGGGGAAAGACCCAGTACTTC	CASSFIGGRGGKTQYF
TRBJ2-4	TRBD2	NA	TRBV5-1	TGCGCCAGCAGCCCGGGGAGTACGGGACTAGCGGGAGGCATTCAGTACTTC	CASSPGSTGLAGGIQYF
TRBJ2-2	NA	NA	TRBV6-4	TGTGCCAGCAGTAACCGGGAGTCCGGGGAGCTGTTTTTT	CASSNRESGELFF
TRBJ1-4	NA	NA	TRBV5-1	TGCGCCAGCAGCTTATCGACAGCCGGGGAGGAAAAACTGTTTTTT	CASSLSTAGEEKLFF
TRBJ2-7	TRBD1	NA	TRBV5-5	TGTGCCAGCAGCCGACAGGGGGACTACGAGCAGTACTTC	CASSRQGDYEQYF
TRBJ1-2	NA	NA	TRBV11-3	TGTGCCAGCAGCGCACAACATAACTATGGCTACACCTTC	CASSAQHNYGYTF
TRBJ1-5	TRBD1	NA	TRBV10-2	TGCGCCAGCAGCCTTGGACAGGGTCAGCCCCAGCATTTT	CASSLGQGQPQHF
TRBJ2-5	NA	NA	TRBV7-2	TGTGCCAGCAGCTTAGCAGCCCCTGGGACCCAGTACTTC	CASSLAAPGTQYF
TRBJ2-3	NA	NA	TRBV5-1	TGCGCCAGCAGCTTTGAGGGACGGGATACGCAGTATTTT	CASSFEGRDTQYF
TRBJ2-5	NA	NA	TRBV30	TGTGCCTGGAGAAGGGACATGGGGACCCAGTACTTC	CAWRRDMGTQYF
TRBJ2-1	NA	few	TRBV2	TGTGCCAGCAAGTTGGACAGTCACAATGAGCAGTTCTTC	CASKLDSHNEQFF
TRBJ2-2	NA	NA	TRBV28	TGTGCCAGCAGCCCACCAGGGGTGCGCACCGGGGAGCTGTTTTTT	CASSPPGVRTGELFF
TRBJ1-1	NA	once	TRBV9	TGTGCCAGCAGCGTTGGGGTGAGGGCCAACACTGAAGCTTTCTTT	CASSVGVRANTEAFF
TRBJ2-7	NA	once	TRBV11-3	TGTGCCAGCAGGCAGGGGTCCCTTCGGTTTGGTGAGCAGTACTTC	CASRQGSLRFGEQYF